This TCR beta chain was profiled in a study of shared clonotypes between healthy human individuals. Study-wide context: For every donor, three CD4 naive, three CD4 memory, two CD8 naive and one CD8 memory plates were used. Whole-study results and caveats: Despite large depth, sorted-subset datasets appeared incompletely sequenced.

Remarks on this clone: Its specificity is not known.

Germline V gene lookup returns CDR1 GTSNPN and CDR2 SVGIG (reference sequence). The ends were cut back, 0 bases at V and 2 bases at J, with 6 bases in the middle. CDR3 length: 13 residues. Naive CD8 populations comprised CD45RO-negative cells positively selected for CCR7, excluding terminally differentiated effector memory CD45RA+ cells. This table comes from immunoSEQ multiplex PCR, and its TCRdb copy is limited to in-frame clones, with some not included. The profile shows roughly 850,000 clones, around 96% of them singletons. The V call is TRBV30, the J call TRBJ2-3, with unresolved D. Source material: naive CD8+ T cells sorted from blood. The clonotype comes from a man aged 25-40 years in good health. CDR3 coding DNA: TGTGCCTGGAGTGTACTGGCCACAGATACGCAGTATTTT. This translates into CAWSVLATDTQYF.